This entry concerns a single T cell receptor beta chain. Here immunoSEQ multiplex PCR was the method, and the copy in TCRdb shows in-frame clones only, minus some. The sample contains fewer than 110,000 clones, 96% of which appear only once. This sample was included in a study of technical replicates of blood from a handful of donors. The CDR3 has 13 amino acids. The ends were cut back, 5 bases at V and 3 bases at J, with 10 bases in the middle. Per germline, CDR1 LGHNT and CDR2 FRNRAP. This TCR was recovered from a human donor in good health. The chain employs TRBV12-5 and TRBJ2-5, with D perhaps matching TRBD2 (6 bases). Sequencing was performed on T cells isolated from PBMCs. CDR3 in amino acids: CASGMGLEETQYF. The CDR3 bases are TGTGCTAGTGGTATGGGACTGGAAGAGACCCAGTACTTC.